This T cell receptor (beta chain) is drawn from a study of T cell repertoires in aging, cancer and after chemotherapy. Overall study: Paired samples before and after chemotherapy came from glioblastoma patients receiving temozolomide-based therapy. Study-wide points: These repertoire data do not allow conclusions about immunological memory after chemotherapy. Compared with age-matched healthy donors, untreated hematological or solid cancer patients showed higher blood TCR clonality. Across the chemotherapy interval, each cancer cohort showed higher median generation probability, suggesting thymic rebound.

The template was genomic DNA from peripheral blood, not RNA. For this clonotype: Its antigen is not identified.

Rearranged V-D-J TRB sequences were amplified with a mixed TRB-A/B primer pool. In TCRdb, the multiplex PCR reads were re-called with MiXCR into one record per CDR3 protein. The profile shows roughly 7,200 distinct CDR3 sequences, approximately 53% of them singletons. Germline lookup yields CDR1 MGHDK and CDR2 SYGVNS. Trimming left V 3 bases short and J 8 bases short, with 16 bases between. The CDR3 sequence is 14 residues long. The chain uses TRBV25-1 and TRBJ1-2, with D hard to call. This receptor was taken from a human donor with a solid tumor. The sequencing input was blood. CDR3 in DNA: TGTGCCAGCAGTGAGAGCGGGGAACTATCCGGCTACACCTTC. This sequence encodes CASSESGELSGYTF.